This is a list of T cell receptor beta chains from one sample in a study of cytomegalovirus exposure and HLA in healthy donors. Sequenced by immunoSEQ multiplex PCR; TCRdb stores in-frame clones only, minus some. In the table there are about 110,000 clones, roughly 82% of which are singletons. Sequenced material: PBMCs. The receptors derive from a woman in her forties or fifties in good health and CMV-seropositive. The CDR3 runs from the conserved cysteine through the conserved F or W. The D gene is left open where the match is weak. The listing skips clone size in some rows; elsewhere it reads once, few, many or a size class.

d_call | clone_size | cdr3_length | j_call | v_call | cdr3_aa | cdr3_nt
TRBD1 | few | 15 | TRBJ1-6 | TRBV6-5 | CASSTIQGGNSPLHF | TGTGCCAGCAGTACGATACAGGGGGGTAATTCACCCCTCCACTTT
TRBD1 | - | 14 | TRBJ1-2 | TRBV2 | CASSRDRDIYGYTF | TGTGCCAGCAGTCGGGACAGGGATATTTATGGCTACACCTTC
- | - | 14 | TRBJ1-1 | TRBV5-1 | CASSLGGGRTEAFF | TGCGCCAGCAGCTTGGGGGGTGGGAGGACTGAAGCTTTCTTT
- | few | 11 | TRBJ1-3 | TRBV30 | CAWTEGNTIYF | TGTGCCTGGACCGAGGGAAACACCATATATTTT
TRBD1 | few | 15 | TRBJ1-1 | TRBV7-9 | CASSLAGGPNTEAFF | TGTGCCAGCAGCTTAGCAGGGGGCCCGAACACTGAAGCTTTCTTT
- | - | 15 | TRBJ1-1 | TRBV19 | CASSAPVTINTEAFF | TGTGCCAGTAGTGCTCCCGTGACAATTAACACTGAAGCTTTCTTT
- | - | 17 | TRBJ2-5 | TRBV7-2 | CASSFNPPGQPAETQYF | TGTGCCAGCAGCTTCAATCCCCCAGGGCAGCCGGCAGAGACCCAGTACTTC
- | few | 15 | TRBJ1-1 | TRBV7-9 | CASSLEPRGRGEAFF | TGTGCCAGCAGCTTAGAGCCCAGGGGCCGTGGTGAAGCTTTCTTT
TRBD1 | - | 16 | TRBJ2-5 | TRBV9 | CASSAPTGELRETQYF | TGTGCCAGCAGCGCCCCGACAGGGGAATTGAGAGAGACCCAGTACTTC
TRBD2 | - | 17 | TRBJ2-1 | TRBV5-8 | CASSLAAAGGTYNEQFF | TGTGCCAGCAGCTTGGCCGCGGCGGGGGGGACCTACAATGAGCAGTTCTTC
- | - | 15 | TRBJ1-1 | TRBV15 | CATSRPAGAKTEAFF | TGTGCCACCAGCAGACCGGCAGGGGCGAAGACTGAAGCTTTCTTT
TRBD1 | - | 14 | TRBJ2-5 | TRBV9 | CASSGGDRPETQYF | TGTGCCAGCAGCGGAGGGGACAGGCCCGAAACCCAGTACTTC
- | - | 15 | TRBJ2-7 | TRBV28 | CASSPRTPSSYEQYF | TGTGCCAGCAGCCCCCGGACACCGAGCTCCTACGAGCAGTACTTC
TRBD2 | once | 15 | TRBJ2-3 | TRBV27 | CASSFRQGGTDTQYF | TGTGCCAGCAGTTTCAGGCAGGGAGGGACAGATACGCAGTATTTT
TRBD1 | - | 13 | TRBJ1-2 | TRBV7-8 | CASSLGRGSGYTF | TGTGCCAGCAGCTTAGGCAGGGGGAGCGGCTACACCTTC
TRBD2 | - | 17 | TRBJ2-1 | TRBV5-4 | CASSSLGDQRGGVEQFF | TGTGCCAGCAGCTCACTTGGAGACCAGCGGGGGGGGGTTGAGCAGTTCTTC
TRBD2 | - | 15 | TRBJ2-3 | TRBV30 | CAWGFSGGGTDTQYF | TGTGCCTGGGGGTTTAGCGGGGGGGGCACAGATACGCAGTATTTT
- | - | 13 | TRBJ1-1 | TRBV27 | CASRHTGSQEAFF | TGTGCCAGCAGGCACACAGGGTCCCAAGAAGCTTTCTTT
- | - | 13 | TRBJ1-1 | TRBV6-6 | CASSQQGNTEAFF | TGTGCCAGCAGCCAACAGGGGAACACTGAAGCTTTCTTT
- | - | 15 | TRBJ2-7 | TRBV28 | CASSRSDRSTYEQYF | TGTGCCAGCAGCAGATCGGACAGAAGCACCTACGAGCAGTACTTC
- | - | 18 | TRBJ2-1 | TRBV5-4 | CASSSSTSSPRPYNEQFF | TGTGCCAGCAGCTCTTCTACTAGCTCCCCTAGACCCTACAATGAGCAGTTCTTC
TRBD1 | medium-sized | 15 | TRBJ1-5 | TRBV27 | CASSPLQGKRQPQHF | TGTGCCAGCAGTCCGTTACAGGGGAAGCGACAGCCCCAGCATTTT
TRBD1 | - | 13 | TRBJ2-1 | TRBV5-5 | CASSQTGIDEQFF | TGTGCCAGCAGCCAGACAGGGATCGATGAGCAGTTCTTC
- | - | 14 | TRBJ2-1 | TRBV14 | CASSPEGYWDEQFF | TGTGCCAGCAGCCCTGAGGGTTATTGGGATGAGCAGTTCTTC
- | - | 15 | TRBJ1-1 | TRBV6-5 | CASSYYPGVRTEAFF | TGTGCCAGCAGTTACTACCCGGGAGTCAGGACTGAAGCTTTCTTT
- | once | 15 | TRBJ2-1 | TRBV12-5 | CASGLTAGPGNEQFF | TGTGCTAGTGGTTTAACGGCGGGTCCCGGCAATGAGCAGTTCTTC
- | - | 15 | TRBJ1-3 | TRBV7-8 | CASSHRRETGNTIYF | TGTGCCAGCAGCCATCGCAGGGAAACCGGAAACACCATATATTTT
TRBD1 | - | 14 | TRBJ1-6 | TRBV30 | CAWSSRTGSSPLHF | TGTGCCTGGAGTTCTAGGACAGGGAGCTCACCCCTCCACTTT
- | many | 13 | TRBJ2-1 | TRBV19 | CASSMDSYNEQFF | TGTGCCAGTAGTATGGACAGTTACAATGAGCAGTTCTTC
TRBD1 | few | 15 | TRBJ2-7 | TRBV9 | CASSPRGQGTYEQYF | TGTGCCAGCAGCCCACGGGGACAGGGTACCTACGAGCAGTACTTC
- | few | 13 | TRBJ1-2 | TRBV7-3 | CASSEPEPYGYTF | TGTGCCAGCAGCGAACCTGAGCCTTATGGCTACACCTTC
TRBD1 | - | 15 | TRBJ2-7 | TRBV7-9 | CASSLVTGTVNEQYF | TGTGCCAGCAGCTTAGTCACTGGGACAGTTAACGAGCAGTACTTC
- | - | 14 | TRBJ2-4 | TRBV28 | CASTDSLTKNIQYF | TGTGCCAGCACCGACAGTCTTACCAAAAACATTCAGTACTTC
- | - | 14 | TRBJ2-5 | TRBV18 | CASSPLRAGETQYF | TGTGCCAGCTCACCACTGCGGGCGGGAGAGACCCAGTACTTC
- | few | 13 | TRBJ1-1 | TRBV7-9 | CASSKAAVGEAFF | TGTGCCAGCAGCAAAGCGGCGGTAGGTGAAGCTTTCTTT
- | once | 12 | TRBJ2-3 | TRBV28 | CASSVSTDTQYF | TGTGCCAGCAGCGTAAGCACAGATACGCAGTATTTT
TRBD1 | - | 15 | TRBJ1-4 | TRBV7-2 | CASSLIQGARVRVFF | TGTGCCAGCAGCCTTATACAGGGGGCCCGTGTGCGAGTGTTTTTT
- | - | 13 | TRBJ1-1 | TRBV29-1 | CSVQVQGSTEAFF | TGCAGCGTCCAGGTCCAAGGGAGCACTGAAGCTTTCTTT
- | - | 12 | TRBJ1-2 | TRBV28 | CASSLLGEDYTF | TGTGCCAGCAGTTTGCTGGGGGAGGACTACACCTTC
- | once | 17 | TRBJ1-6 | TRBV4-2 | CASSQVERSSYNSPLHF | TGTGCCAGCAGCCAAGTGGAGAGGAGCTCCTATAATTCACCCCTCCACTTT
TRBD1 | - | 13 | TRBJ1-1 | TRBV29-1 | CSGSGQVNTEAFF | TGCAGCGGCTCGGGACAGGTGAACACTGAAGCTTTCTTT
- | - | 13 | TRBJ1-4 | TRBV11-2 | CASSPGPDEKLFF | TGTGCCAGCAGCCCAGGGCCAGACGAAAAACTGTTTTTT
- | - | 15 | TRBJ1-4 | TRBV27 | CASSLSQTTNEKLFF | TGTGCCAGCAGTTTATCGCAGACAACTAATGAAAAACTGTTTTTT
- | - | 16 | TRBJ2-3 | TRBV15 | CATSRGLAGSSDTQYF | TGTGCCACCAGCAGAGGATTAGCAGGGTCATCGGATACGCAGTATTTT
- | - | 14 | TRBJ2-7 | TRBV10-3 | CAISENSGPYEQYF | TGTGCCATCAGTGAGAACAGCGGACCCTACGAGCAGTACTTC
- | - | 12 | TRBJ1-1 | TRBV7-9 | CASSQDGVTAFF | TGTGCCAGCAGCCAGGACGGGGTAACAGCTTTCTTT
TRBD2 | - | 15 | TRBJ2-3 | TRBV2 | CASTRREDSTDTQYF | TGTGCCAGCACCCGGCGGGAGGATAGCACAGATACGCAGTATTTT
- | - | 17 | TRBJ1-1 | TRBV5-1 | CASSLSGGGPLITEAFF | TGCGCCAGCAGCCTCTCCGGAGGAGGCCCATTGATCACTGAAGCTTTCTTT
- | - | 16 | TRBJ1-4 | TRBV4-1 | CASSQEVRDIGEKLFF | TGCGCCAGCAGCCAAGAAGTTAGGGACATTGGGGAAAAACTGTTTTTT
- | - | 12 | TRBJ1-2 | TRBV30 | CAWSGGTYGYTF | TGTGCCTGGTCAGGTGGCACATATGGCTACACCTTC